This T cell receptor (beta chain) was documented in a study of cytomegalovirus exposure and HLA in healthy donors. The V end lost 6 bases, the J end lost 0 bases, and 15 bases lay between the germline ends. This CDR3 spans 16 amino acids. Looked up from germline, CDR1 is WSHSY and CDR2 is SAAADI. About this clone itself: Its target is not known.

Study-wide points: Only CMV serostatus was available as immune exposure information. Three CMV-associated chains proved CMV antigen-specific in vitro.

The PCR made use of 60 Vbeta and 13 Jbeta primers. The protocol was immunoSEQ multiplex PCR, while the TCRdb copy is restricted to in-frame clones and leaves out a portion. The table includes some 170,000 clones, roughly three quarters detected once. The J gene is TRBJ2-4, the V gene TRBV10-2; D might be TRBD1 (5 bases). Material: PBMCs. The TCR comes from a man between 18 and 35 years old in good health and CMV-seropositive. The CDR3 nucleotides are TGCGCCAGCAGAGCGACAGTGAATCTAGCCAAAAACATTCAGTACTTC. Translated, it gives CASRATVNLAKNIQYF.